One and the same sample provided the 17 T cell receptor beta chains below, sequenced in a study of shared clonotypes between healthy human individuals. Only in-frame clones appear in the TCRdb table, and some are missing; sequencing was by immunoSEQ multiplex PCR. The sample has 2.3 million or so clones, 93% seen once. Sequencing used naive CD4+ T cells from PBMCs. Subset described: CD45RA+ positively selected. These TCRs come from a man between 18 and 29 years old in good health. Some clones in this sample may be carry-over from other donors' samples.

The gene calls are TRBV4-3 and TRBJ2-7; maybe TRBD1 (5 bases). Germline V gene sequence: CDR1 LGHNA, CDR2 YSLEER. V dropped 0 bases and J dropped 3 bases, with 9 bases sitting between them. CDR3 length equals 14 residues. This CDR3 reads CASSQDRTSYEQYF. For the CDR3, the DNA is TGCGCCAGCAGCCAAGATCGGACAAGCTACGAGCAGTACTTC.

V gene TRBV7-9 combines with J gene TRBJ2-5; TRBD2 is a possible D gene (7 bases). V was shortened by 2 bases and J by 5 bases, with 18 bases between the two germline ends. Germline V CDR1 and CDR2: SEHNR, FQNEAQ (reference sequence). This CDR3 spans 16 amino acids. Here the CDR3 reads CASSLRGAGSRETQYF. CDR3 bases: TGTGCCAGCAGCTTACGGGGGGCCGGGAGCAGGGAGACCCAGTACTTC.

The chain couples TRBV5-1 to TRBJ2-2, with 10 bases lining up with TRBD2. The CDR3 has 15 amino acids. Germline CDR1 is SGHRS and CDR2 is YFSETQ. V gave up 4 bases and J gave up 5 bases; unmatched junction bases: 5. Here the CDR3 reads CASSPGLAWTGELFF. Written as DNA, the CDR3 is TGCGCCAGCAGCCCGGGACTAGCGTGGACCGGGGAGCTGTTTTTT.

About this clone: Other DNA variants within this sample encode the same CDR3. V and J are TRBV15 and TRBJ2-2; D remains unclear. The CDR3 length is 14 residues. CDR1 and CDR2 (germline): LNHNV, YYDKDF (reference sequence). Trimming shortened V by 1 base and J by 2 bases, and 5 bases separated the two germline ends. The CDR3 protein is CATSRVGNTGELFF. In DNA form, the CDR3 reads TGTGCCACCAGCAGAGTAGGAAACACCGGGGAGCTGTTTTTT.

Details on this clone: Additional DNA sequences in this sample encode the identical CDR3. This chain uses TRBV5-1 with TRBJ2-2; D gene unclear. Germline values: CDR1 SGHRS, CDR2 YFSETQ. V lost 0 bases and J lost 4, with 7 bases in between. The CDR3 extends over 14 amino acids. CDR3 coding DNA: TGCGCCAGCAGCTTGGTGGGCGGCACCGGGGAGCTGTTTTTT. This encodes CASSLVGGTGELFF.

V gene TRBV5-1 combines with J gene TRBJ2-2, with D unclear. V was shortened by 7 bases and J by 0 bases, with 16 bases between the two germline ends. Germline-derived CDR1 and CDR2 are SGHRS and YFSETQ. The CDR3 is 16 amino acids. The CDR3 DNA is TGCGCCAGCGGCCCAGGACCCAGAACGAACACCGGGGAGCTGTTTTTT. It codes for CASGPGPRTNTGELFF.

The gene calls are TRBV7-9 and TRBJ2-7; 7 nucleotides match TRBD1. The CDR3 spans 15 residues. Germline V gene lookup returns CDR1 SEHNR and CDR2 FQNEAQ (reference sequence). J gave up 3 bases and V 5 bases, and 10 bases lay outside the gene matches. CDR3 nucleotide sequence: TGTGCCAGCAGCGCAACGACAGGGTTCTACTACGAGCAGTACTTC. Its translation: CASSATTGFYYEQYF. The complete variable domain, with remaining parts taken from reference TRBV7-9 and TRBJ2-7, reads DTGVSQNPRHKITKRGQNVTFRCDPISEHNRLYWYRQTLGQGPEFLTYFQNEAQLEKSRLLSDRFSAERPKGSFSTLEIQRTEQGDSAMYLCASSATTGFYYEQYFGPGTRLTVT.

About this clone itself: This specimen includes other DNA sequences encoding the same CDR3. The DNA for the CDR3 is TGCAGTGCTAGGAGGGGGAATGGCTACACCTTC. It encodes CSARRGNGYTF. This sequence joins TRBV20-1 and TRBJ1-2, with D maybe TRBD1 (6 bases). Germline V gene sequence: CDR1 DFQATT, CDR2 SNEGSKA (reference sequence). The CDR3 sequence is 11 residues long. Trimming took 3 bases from V and 6 from J, leaving 8 bases between them.

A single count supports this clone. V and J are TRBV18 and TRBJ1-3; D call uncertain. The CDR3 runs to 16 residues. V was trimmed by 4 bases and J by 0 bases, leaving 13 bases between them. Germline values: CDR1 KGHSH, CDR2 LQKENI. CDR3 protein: CASSLRDQSSGNTIYF. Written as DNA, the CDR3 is TGTGCCAGCTCACTACGAGACCAGTCCTCTGGAAACACCATATATTTT.

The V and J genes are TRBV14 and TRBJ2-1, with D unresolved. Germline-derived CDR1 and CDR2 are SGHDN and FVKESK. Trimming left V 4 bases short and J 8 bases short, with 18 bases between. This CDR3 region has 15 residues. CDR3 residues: CASSPRGVAVHEQFF. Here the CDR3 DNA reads TGTGCCAGCAGCCCCCGCGGAGTCGCTGTCCATGAGCAGTTCTTC.

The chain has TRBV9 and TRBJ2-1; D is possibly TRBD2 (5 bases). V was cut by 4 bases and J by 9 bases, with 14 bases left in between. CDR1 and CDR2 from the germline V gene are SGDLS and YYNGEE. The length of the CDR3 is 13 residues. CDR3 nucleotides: TGTGCCAGCAGCCGACTAACTTGGGGTGAGCAGTTCTTC. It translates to CASSRLTWGEQFF. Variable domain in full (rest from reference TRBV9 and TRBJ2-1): DSGVTQTPKHLITATGQRVTLRCSPRSGDLSVYWYQQSLDQGLQFLIQYYNGEERAKGNILERFSAQQFPDLHSELNLSSLELGDSALYFCASSRLTWGEQFFGPGTRLTVL.

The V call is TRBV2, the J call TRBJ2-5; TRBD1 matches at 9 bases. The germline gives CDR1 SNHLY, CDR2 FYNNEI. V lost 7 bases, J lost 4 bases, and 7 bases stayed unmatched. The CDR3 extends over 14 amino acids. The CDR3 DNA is TGTGCCAGCAAGCGACAGGGGGGTTTAGAGACCCAGTACTTC. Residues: CASKRQGGLETQYF.

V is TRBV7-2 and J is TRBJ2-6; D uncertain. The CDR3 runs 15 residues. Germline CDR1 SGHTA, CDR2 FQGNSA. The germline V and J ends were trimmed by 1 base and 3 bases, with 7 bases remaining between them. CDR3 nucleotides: TGTGCCAGCAGCTTAGGTCTTGGTGGGGCCAACGTCCTGACTTTC. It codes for CASSLGLGGANVLTF.

The CDR3 bases are TGTGCCAGCAGCCTCACCCGCGGCACCGGGGAGCTGTTTTTT. Translated, it gives CASSLTRGTGELFF. The rearrangement uses TRBV7-8 and TRBJ2-2; D call uncertain. Germline values: CDR1 SGHVS, CDR2 FQNEAQ. This CDR3 spans 14 amino acids. V dropped 5 bases and J dropped 4 bases, with 11 bases sitting between them.

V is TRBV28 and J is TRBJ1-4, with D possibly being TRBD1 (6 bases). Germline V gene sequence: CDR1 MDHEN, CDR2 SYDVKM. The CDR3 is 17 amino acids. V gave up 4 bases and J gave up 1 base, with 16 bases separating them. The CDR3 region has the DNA TGTGCCAGCAGTTCACAGGGAAGGGGAAGAACTAATGAAAAACTGTTTTTT. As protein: CASSSQGRGRTNEKLFF. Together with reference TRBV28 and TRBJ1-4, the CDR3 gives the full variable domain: DVKVTQSSRYLVKRTGEKVFLECVQDMDHENMFWYRQDPGLGLRLIYFSYDVKMKEKGDIPEGYSVSREKKERFSLILESASTNQTSMYLCASSSQGRGRTNEKLFFGSGTQLSVL.

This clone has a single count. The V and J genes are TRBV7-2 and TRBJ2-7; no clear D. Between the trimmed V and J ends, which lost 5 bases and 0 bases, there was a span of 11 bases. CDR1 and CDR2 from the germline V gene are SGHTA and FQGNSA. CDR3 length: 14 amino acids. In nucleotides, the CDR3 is TGTGCCAGCAGCGCCGGCGCCGACTCCTACGAGCAGTACTTC. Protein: CASSAGADSYEQYF.

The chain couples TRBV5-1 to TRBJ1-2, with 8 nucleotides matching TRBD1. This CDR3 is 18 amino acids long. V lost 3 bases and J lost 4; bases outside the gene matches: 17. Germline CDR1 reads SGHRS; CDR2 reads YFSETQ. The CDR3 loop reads CASSWRPPGQADFYGYTF. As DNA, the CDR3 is TGCGCCAGCAGCTGGCGCCCTCCGGGACAGGCGGATTTCTATGGCTACACCTTC. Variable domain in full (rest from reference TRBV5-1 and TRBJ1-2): KAGVTQTPRYLIKTRGQQVTLSCSPISGHRSVSWYQQTPGQGLQFLFEYFSETQRNKGNFPGRFSGRQFSNSRSEMNVSTLELGDSALYLCASSWRPPGQADFYGYTFGSGTRLTVV.